This T cell receptor (beta chain) stems from a study of T cells in Graves' hyperthyroidism and ophthalmopathy (dated by TCRdb to the late 2010s). At the level of the whole study: Peripheral blood samples were taken at initial diagnosis, before any treatment was given. To identify distinguishing TCR V-J signatures, a discovery cohort of 95 to 100 patients was used, comprising under 45 with Graves' ophthalmopathy and 57 with stable Graves' hyperthyroidism. Prospective prediction of ophthalmopathy was tested in an independent validation cohort consisting of fewer than 20 hyperthyroidism patients and around 16 patients who later progressed to ophthalmopathy. TCR Vbeta CDR3 sequencing of approximately 140 peripheral blood samples (roughly 41 ophthalmopathy, 75 or so hyperthyroidism and around 17 progressor patients) is reported in the paper. In addition, the study compared T-cell repertoires in thyroid tissue and in blood from roughly 6 Graves' hyperthyroidism patients. The approximately 90 discovery patients were randomly split 7:3 into training and test sets. Once sampling was done, hyperthyroidism patients were given methimazole at a starting dose of 30 mg daily, whereas ophthalmopathy patients were given high-dose intravenous methylprednisolone. Summary of the overall study and its limitations: Sample size was not statistically predetermined, and investigators were not blinded to group allocation. In validation, progression to ophthalmopathy was predicted by the model with nearly 71% sensitivity and 72% to 80% specificity, a median of approximately 6.5 months before onset. Ophthalmopathy was separated from stable hyperthyroidism by a 13 V-J signature model, with approximately 85% sensitivity and approximately 84% specificity obtained in cross-validation and 80%/75% obtained in testing. Most expanded thyroid clonotypes (frequency above 0.001) were also detected in blood, a finding suggesting that blood repertoires may reflect thyroid immune responses.

Ophthalmopathy patients had moderately to severely active disease, Clinical Activity Score of at least 3, NOSPECS grade of at least 4, and duration under 3 months. Patients with uncontrolled infections, other autoimmune diseases, pregnancy or lactation were excluded. Diagnoses were established on the basis of clinical symptoms, serum thyroxine and TRAb, thyroid ultrasound, and orbital computed tomography. PBMCs were isolated from 7.5 to 10 ml of fresh peripheral blood by Ficoll-Paque density gradient centrifugation. Total RNA was extracted with Trizol reagent, and quality was checked on an Agilent 2100 Bioanalyzer. Amplification of TCR beta CDR3 regions was carried out from RNA transcripts. The first round of RT-PCR for the TCR CDR3 was performed with the HTBI primer set and the Qiagen OneStep RT-PCR kit. Libraries were constructed in a second round of multiplex PCR, after which size selection and purification were performed. The libraries were sequenced on an Illumina HiSeq2000 using paired-end 100 bp reads. The authors' analysis ran thus. SOAPnuke was used to process the raw data, removing reads that contained adapters or uncalled bases, had a mean Phred below 15, or lacked an exact match to the constant primer or identifier. COPE v1.2.5 was used to merge the high-quality paired reads, and each unique nucleotide sequence was defined as a clonotype. MiTCR v1.1 was used to align the clonotypes against IMGT TRBV, TRBD and TRBJ reference segments. Only V-J combinations with frequency above 0.0001, covering approximately 99% of repertoires, were analysed. A TCS score was defined as the ratio of F50 (clonal expansion) to E x V (chaos), with BLOSUM62-based TCRdist applied between CDR3 peptides within each V-J. Welch's t-statistics and random forest reduced approximately 520 V-J features to 10 to 15, which were used in a naive Bayes classifier (R e1071). TCRdb reanalyzed the raw reads on its own, using fastp at Q25 for trimming and MiXCR for clone calling, and kept in-frame beta chains. Duplicate CDR3 protein sequences are folded into a single record with the most common DNA and genes. The V and J calls come from TCRdb's annotation, not from the publication. For this sample there are 620,000 or so distinct CDR3 sequences; roughly 15% appear just once. Approximately 13% of the sample belongs to the ten largest clones.

Worth noting for this clonotype: Which antigen it targets is not known. Base qualities are missing; no much larger clone stands one base away.

According to the germline V gene, CDR1 reads SGHTA and CDR2 reads FQGNSA. V sheds 4 bases and J sheds 0 bases, leaving 16 bases between their ends. The CDR3 contains 17 residues, cysteine and phenylalanine counted. Of all the DNA, just the CDR3 is kept, 51 bases in frame from base 1. This clonotype was obtained from a woman between 45 and 65 years old with Graves' ophthalmopathy. The sample consisted of blood. This sequence uses TRBV7-2 and TRBJ1-3; TRBD1 is perhaps the D gene, given 5 matching bases. The DNA sequence is given as TGTGCCAGCAGCTACGCCGGGACGGCGGGCTCTGGAAACACCATATATTTT. Its protein product is CASSYAGTAGSGNTIYF.